These T cell receptor beta chains were read from a single sample in a study of blood T cell repertoires in COVID-19. Only in-frame clones appear in the TCRdb table, and some are missing; sequencing was by immunoSEQ multiplex PCR. This sample carries roughly 160,000 clones, around 82% of them seen once, and the ten largest clones take about a tenth. Specimen: peripheral blood. The receptors come from a man aged 65 to 85 with active or convalescent COVID-19. CDR3s include the opening cysteine and the closing phenylalanine or tryptophan. A D gene is named only where the DNA matches it firmly. A clone size is listed for some rows: how often the clone was seen (once, few, many), or a class if it is expanded.

size	J	D	length	V	DNA	CDR3
NA	TRBJ1-1	TRBD1	15	TRBV5-1	TGCGCCAGCAGCGGCCCGGGACAGACGAACACTGAAGCTTTCTTT	CASSGPGQTNTEAFF
NA	TRBJ1-3	NA	15	TRBV5-6	TGTGCCAGCAGCTTGCGGCGGGGGATAAGAAACACCATATATTTT	CASSLRRGIRNTIYF
NA	TRBJ1-4	NA	15	TRBV7-9	TGTGCCAGCAGCTACGGGGAGGTCCGGGGTGAAAAACTGTTTTTT	CASSYGEVRGEKLFF
NA	TRBJ1-5	NA	14	TRBV6-5	TGTGCCAGCAACATCCTTATGGGCAATCAGCCCCAGCATTTT	CASNILMGNQPQHF
NA	TRBJ1-6	NA	13	TRBV19	TGTGCCAGTAGTATAGGGGGCGGATTACCCCTCCACTTT	CASSIGGGLPLHF
NA	TRBJ1-6	TRBD1	14	TRBV19	TGTGCCAGTAGTTTGCGGACAGGGGCCAAACCCCTCCACTTT	CASSLRTGAKPLHF
NA	TRBJ2-7	NA	12	TRBV12-3/TRBV12-4	TGTGCCAGCAGTTTAGACCCTGAGTTGAAGTACTTC	CASSLDPELKYF
NA	TRBJ1-4	NA	14	TRBV6-6	TGTGCCAGCAATCTACAGGGATCTAATGAAAAACTGTTTTTT	CASNLQGSNEKLFF
NA	TRBJ2-7	NA	13	TRBV30	TGTGCCTGGGGGGGGAGGACGACCTACGAGCAGTACTTC	CAWGGRTTYEQYF
few	TRBJ1-6	NA	18	TRBV6-1	TGTGCCAGCAGTGACGACCGACAGGTTCGCTCCTATAATTCACCCCTCCACTTT	CASSDDRQVRSYNSPLHF
NA	TRBJ1-5	NA	14	TRBV28	TGTGCCAGCAGTTCTCCCGCGGGCGGAGCACCCCAGCATTTT	CASSSPAGGAPQHF
NA	TRBJ1-4	TRBD1	14	TRBV11-2	TGTGCCAGCAGAAAACAGGGGTGGGAGGAAAAACTGTTTTTT	CASRKQGWEEKLFF
NA	TRBJ2-2	NA	16	TRBV24-1	TGTGCCACCAGTGACCCCTCTGGGGGCAGTACCGGGGAGCTGTTTTTT	CATSDPSGGSTGELFF
NA	TRBJ2-2	TRBD2	18	TRBV9	TGTGCCAGCAGCGTTTGGACTAGCGGGCTCAAGAACACCGGGGAGCTGTTTTTT	CASSVWTSGLKNTGELFF
NA	TRBJ1-2	NA	14	TRBV15	TGTGCCACCAGCAGAGACCCCACTAACTATGGCTACACCTTC	CATSRDPTNYGYTF
once	TRBJ2-1	TRBD1	16	TRBV6-1	TGTGCCAGCAGTGCCGGGACAGGGAAGGGCTACAATGAGCAGTTCTTC	CASSAGTGKGYNEQFF
NA	TRBJ1-1	TRBD1	15	TRBV6-6	TGTGCCAGCAGTTCCAAGACAGGGATGAACACTGAAGCTTTCTTT	CASSSKTGMNTEAFF
many	TRBJ2-5	NA	15	TRBV7-7	TGTGCCAGCAGCCCAGGCTCCCACGGCCAAGAGACCCAGTACTTC	CASSPGSHGQETQYF
few	TRBJ2-3	TRBD1	16	TRBV2	TGTGCCAGCAGAGACAACCGGGACAGGGCACAAGATACGCAGTATTTT	CASRDNRDRAQDTQYF
NA	TRBJ1-1	NA	13	TRBV30	TGTGCCTGGAGTGTACTCCGACGGGGAGGGGCTTTCTTT	CAWSVLRRGGAFF
NA	TRBJ1-1	NA	13	TRBV6-2/TRBV6-3	TGTGCCAGCAGTTACTCGAGTAGAACTGAAGCTTTCTTT	CASSYSSRTEAFF
NA	TRBJ1-1	NA	13	TRBV29-1	TGCAGCGTAGATAACACCCGGAACACTGAAGCTTTCTTT	CSVDNTRNTEAFF
NA	TRBJ1-4	TRBD1	15	TRBV9	TGTGCCAGCAGCTTCCGGGGACAGGGATATGAAAAACTGTTTTTT	CASSFRGQGYEKLFF
once	TRBJ2-3	NA	15	TRBV4-1	TGCGCCAGCAGCCAAGAGAGGCGTTCTTCGGATACGCAGTATTTT	CASSQERRSSDTQYF
few	TRBJ2-1	TRBD2	14	TRBV10-1	TGCGCCACCCAGAGAGCGGGGGGGAACAATGAGCAGTTCTTC	CATQRAGGNNEQFF
NA	TRBJ2-2	NA	14	TRBV9	TGTGCCAGCAGACCCAGGACGAACACCGGGGAGCTGTTTTTT	CASRPRTNTGELFF
NA	TRBJ1-1	NA	12	TRBV29-1	TGCAGCGTTCTAACAGCGAACACTGAAGCTTTCTTT	CSVLTANTEAFF
NA	TRBJ2-3	TRBD2	14	TRBV29-1	TGCAGCGGTTTGACTAGCGGGATGACAGATACGCAGTATTTT	CSGLTSGMTDTQYF
NA	TRBJ2-4	TRBD1	17	TRBV7-2	TGTGCCAGCAGCTCTTGGACAGGGTCAGTAGCCAAAAACATTCAGTACTTC	CASSSWTGSVAKNIQYF
NA	TRBJ1-1	NA	12	TRBV27	TGTGCCAGCAGTTCCAGGGACACTGAAGCTTTCTTT	CASSSRDTEAFF
NA	TRBJ1-3	NA	16	TRBV2	TGTGCCAGCAGAAGGACAGATGAATTCTCTGGAAACACCATATATTTT	CASRRTDEFSGNTIYF
NA	TRBJ1-2	NA	12	TRBV7-2	TGTGCCAGCAGCTTAGCCGGCTATGGCTACACCTTC	CASSLAGYGYTF
many	TRBJ2-1	NA	13	TRBV19	TGTGCCAGTAGTCCGGGCTCCTACAATGAGCAGTTCTTC	CASSPGSYNEQFF
NA	TRBJ2-7	NA	13	TRBV6-5	TGTGCCAGCAGCCCCGGGTCAACCTACGAGCAGTACTTC	CASSPGSTYEQYF
NA	TRBJ1-1	NA	13	TRBV2	TGTGCCAGCAGTGACCAGGGCAACACTGAAGCTTTCTTT	CASSDQGNTEAFF
NA	TRBJ1-4	NA	14	TRBV4-3	TGCGCCAGCAGCGTACAGCATGCTAATGAAAAACTGTTTTTT	CASSVQHANEKLFF